The next 11 T cell receptor beta chains were all read from a single sample in a study of CD4+ T cells in melanoma. Only in-frame clones appear in the TCRdb table, and some are missing; sequencing was by immunoSEQ multiplex PCR. The data show tens of thousands of clones, almost 70% seen once. The specimen sequenced was tumor tissue. Receptor source: a human donor with melanoma.

The V call is TRBV4-1, the J call TRBJ2-2, with a possible D match to TRBD1 (6 bases). Germline CDR1 MGHRA, CDR2 YSYEKL. This CDR3 contains 15 residues. Trimming shortened V by 2 bases and J by 4 bases, and 11 bases separated the two germline ends. In nucleotides, the CDR3 is TGCGCCAGCAGCCAACCACAGGGATCCACCGGGGAGCTGTTTTTT. Its translation: CASSQPQGSTGELFF.

This rearrangement joins TRBV6-5 to TRBJ2-2; 7 bases are shared with TRBD1. The CDR3 totals 15 residues. Per the germline V gene, CDR1 is MNHEY and CDR2 is SVGAGI. Trimming removed 5 bases from V and 1 base from J; junction bases left unmatched: 4. In DNA form, the CDR3 reads TGTGCCAGCAGTCACAGGGGTCGGAACACCGGGGAGCTGTTTTTT. Its translation: CASSHRGRNTGELFF.

The chain links TRBV11-2 to TRBJ1-1; 8 bases fit TRBD1. The CDR3 is made up of 15 amino acids. Per germline, CDR1 SGHAT and CDR2 FQNNGV. V was clipped by 5 bases and J by 8 bases; unmatched bases: 13. The CDR3 region is CASSKAHEDREEAFF. CDR3 nucleotides: TGTGCCAGCAGCAAAGCCCACGAGGACAGGGAAGAAGCTTTCTTT.

As DNA, the CDR3 is TGTGCCAGCAGCGTCGCCCCGGGACAGCCTAACTATGGCTACACCTTC. Encoded protein: CASSVAPGQPNYGYTF. This chain links TRBV7-8 with TRBJ1-2; 7 bases agree with TRBD1. Germline loops: CDR1 SGHVS, CDR2 FQNEAQ. The ends lost 5 bases at V and 0 bases at J; junction bases unmatched: 9. The CDR3 extends over 16 amino acids.

The chain is built from TRBV7-3 and TRBJ1-1, with D perhaps TRBD1 (5 bases). From germline, CDR1 is SGHTA and CDR2 FQGTGA. V was shortened by 3 bases and J by 6 bases, with 11 bases between the two germline ends. The CDR3 loop spans 13 amino acids. In DNA, the CDR3 is TGTGCCAGCAGCTTTGGCAGGGATGCTGAAGCTTTCTTT. Residues: CASSFGRDAEAFF.

In this sample, this clone turned up once. The chain couples TRBV25-1 to TRBJ1-1; no firm D call. CDR3 length: 13 amino acids. V gave up 8 bases and J gave up 6 bases, with 16 bases separating them. CDR1 and CDR2 from the germline V gene are MGHDK and SYGVNS. CDR3 coding DNA: TGTGCCAGCCTCCCTAATACGGGTTCTGAAGCTTTCTTT. It codes for CASLPNTGSEAFF.

The CDR3 loop is CASSFGSGGLNTEAFF. The CDR3 coding sequence is TGTGCCAGCAGCTTCGGCTCGGGGGGTCTGAACACTGAAGCTTTCTTT. The chain combines TRBV7-8 with TRBJ1-1, with a possible D match to TRBD1 (5 bases). The CDR3 has 16 residues. CDR1 is SGHVS and CDR2 is FQNEAQ in the germline V gene. Between the trimmed V and J ends, which lost 3 bases and 0 bases, there was a span of 14 bases.

V is TRBV28 and J is TRBJ1-1; D ambiguous. V was shortened by 2 bases and J by 4 bases, with 11 bases between the two germline ends. The V gene's germline CDR1 is MDHEN and CDR2 SYDVKM. The CDR3 runs to 14 residues. CDR3 protein: CASSLAQSSTEAFF. CDR3 bases: TGTGCCAGCAGTTTAGCACAGTCCTCCACTGAAGCTTTCTTT.

This clone was recorded a few times. Other DNA sequences in the same sample also yield this CDR3. This chain uses TRBV6-6 with TRBJ2-1; 12 bases are a match to TRBD2. Trimming took 3 bases from V and 4 from J; bases not matched to a gene: 4. This CDR3 contains 16 residues. The germline gives CDR1 MNHNY, CDR2 SVGAGI (reference sequence). The CDR3 is CASSYRLAGGYNEQFF. CDR3 in DNA: TGTGCCAGCAGTTATCGGCTAGCGGGGGGGTACAATGAGCAGTTCTTC.

The CDR3 protein is CASSPGAYNEQFF. In nucleotides, the CDR3 is TGTGCCAGCAGTCCCGGGGCTTACAATGAGCAGTTCTTC. This rearrangement joins TRBV6-1 to TRBJ2-1; D possibly uses TRBD1 or TRBD2 (5 bases each). The length of the CDR3 is 13 residues. Looked up from germline, CDR1 is MNHNS and CDR2 is SASEGT. The germline V and J ends were trimmed by 5 bases and 4 bases, with 9 bases remaining between them.

The genes are TRBV6-5 and TRBJ1-3; D remains unclear. V lost 6 bases and J lost 4, with 10 bases in between. The CDR3 totals 13 residues. Germline V gene data show CDR1 as MNHEY and CDR2 as SVGAGI. CDR3 loop: CASRLDLGNTIYF. The CDR3 DNA follows: TGTGCCAGCAGACTGGACTTAGGAAACACCATATATTTT.